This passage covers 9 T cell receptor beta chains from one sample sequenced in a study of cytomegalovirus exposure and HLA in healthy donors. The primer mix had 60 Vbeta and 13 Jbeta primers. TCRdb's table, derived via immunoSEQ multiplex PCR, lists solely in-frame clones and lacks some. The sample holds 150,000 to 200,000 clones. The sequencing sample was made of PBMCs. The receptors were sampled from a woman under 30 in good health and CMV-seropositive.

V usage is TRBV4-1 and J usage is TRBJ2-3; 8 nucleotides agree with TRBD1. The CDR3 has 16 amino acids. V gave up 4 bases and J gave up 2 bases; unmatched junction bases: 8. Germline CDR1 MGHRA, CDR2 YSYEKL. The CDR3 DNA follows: TGCGCCAGCAGCCTCACCCGGGACAGGATCACAGATACGCAGTATTTT. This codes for CASSLTRDRITDTQYF.

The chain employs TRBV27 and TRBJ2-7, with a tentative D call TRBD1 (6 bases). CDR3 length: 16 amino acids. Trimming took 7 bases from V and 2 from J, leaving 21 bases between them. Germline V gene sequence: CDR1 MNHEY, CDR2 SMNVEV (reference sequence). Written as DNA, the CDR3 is TGTGCCAGCAACACCCCCCACAGGGTTAACCCCTACGAGCAGTACTTC. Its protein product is CASNTPHRVNPYEQYF.

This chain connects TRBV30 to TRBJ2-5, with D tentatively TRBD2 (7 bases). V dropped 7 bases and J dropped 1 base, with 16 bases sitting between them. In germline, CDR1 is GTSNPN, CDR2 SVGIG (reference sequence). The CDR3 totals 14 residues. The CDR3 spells CAFRGGLVQETQYF. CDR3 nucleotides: TGTGCCTTTAGGGGGGGCTTAGTCCAAGAGACCCAGTACTTC.

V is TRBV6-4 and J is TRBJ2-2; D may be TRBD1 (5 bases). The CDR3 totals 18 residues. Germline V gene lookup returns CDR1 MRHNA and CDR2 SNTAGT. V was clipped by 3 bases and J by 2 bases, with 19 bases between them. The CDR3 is CASSEQAFGPLNTGELFF. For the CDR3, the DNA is TGTGCCAGCAGTGAACAGGCCTTCGGCCCTCTCAACACCGGGGAGCTGTTTTTT.

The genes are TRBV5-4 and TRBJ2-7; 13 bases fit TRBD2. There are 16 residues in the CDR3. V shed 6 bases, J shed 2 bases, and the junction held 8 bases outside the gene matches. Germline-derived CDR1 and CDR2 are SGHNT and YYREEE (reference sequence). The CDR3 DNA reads TGTGCCAGCACTAAAAGACTAGCGGGAGGACCCTACGAGCAGTACTTC. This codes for CASTKRLAGGPYEQYF. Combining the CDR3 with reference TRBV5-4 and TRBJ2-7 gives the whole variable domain ETGVTQSPTHLIKTRGQQVTLRCSSQSGHNTVSWYQQALGQGPQFIFQYYREEENGRGNFPPRFSGLQFPNYSSELNVNALELDDSALYLCASTKRLAGGPYEQYFGPGTRLTVT.

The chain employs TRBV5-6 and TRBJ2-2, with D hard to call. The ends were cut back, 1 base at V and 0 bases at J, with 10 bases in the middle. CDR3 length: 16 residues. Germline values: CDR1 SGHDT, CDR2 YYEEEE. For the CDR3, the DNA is TGTGCCAGCAGCTTGTTTGGCAGGTCGAACACCGGGGAGCTGTTTTTT. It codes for CASSLFGRSNTGELFF.

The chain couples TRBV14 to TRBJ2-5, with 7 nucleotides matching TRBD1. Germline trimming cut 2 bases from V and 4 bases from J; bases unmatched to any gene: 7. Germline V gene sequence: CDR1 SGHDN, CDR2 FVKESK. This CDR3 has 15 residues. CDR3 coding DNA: TGTGCCAGCAGCCAAAACAGGGGAGTCCCAGAGACCCAGTACTTC. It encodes CASSQNRGVPETQYF.

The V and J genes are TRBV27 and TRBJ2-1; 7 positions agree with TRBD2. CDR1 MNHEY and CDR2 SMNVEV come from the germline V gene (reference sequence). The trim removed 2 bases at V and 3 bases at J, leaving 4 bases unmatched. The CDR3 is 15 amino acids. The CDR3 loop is CASSLGGDDYNEQFF. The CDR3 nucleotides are TGTGCCAGCAGTTTAGGGGGGGATGACTACAATGAGCAGTTCTTC.

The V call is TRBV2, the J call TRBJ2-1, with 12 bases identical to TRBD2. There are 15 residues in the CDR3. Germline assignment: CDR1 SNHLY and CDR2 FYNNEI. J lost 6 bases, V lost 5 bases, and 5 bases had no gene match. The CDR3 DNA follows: TGTGCCAGCAGTCTGACTAGCGGGAGTGGCAATGAGCAGTTCTTC. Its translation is CASSLTSGSGNEQFF.